This paragraph covers one T cell receptor (beta chain) sequence. The sample originates from a study of T cell changes during pregnancy in multiple sclerosis. The ends were cut back, 1 base at V and 4 bases at J, with 5 bases in the middle. Looked up from germline, CDR1 is SGHAT and CDR2 is FQNNGV. This CDR3 is 13 amino acids long. The repertoire was sequenced with immunoSEQ multiplex PCR; TCRdb's copy has only in-frame clones and lacks some. This table has about 40,000 clones, approximately 94% appearing once. The sequences come from peripheral blood, collected before pregnancy. The sequence was collected from a female donor with multiple sclerosis, enrolled in a pregnancy study. The chain links TRBV11-2 to TRBJ1-3; D uncertain. In nucleotides, the CDR3 is TGTGCCAGCAGCTTAGCGGGGGGAAACACCATATATTTT. It is translated as CASSLAGGNTIYF. The whole variable domain, filled in from reference TRBV11-2 and TRBJ1-3, reads EAGVAQSPRYKIIEKRQSVAFWCNPISGHATLYWYQQILGQGPKLLIQFQNNGVVDDSQLPKDRFSAERLKGVDSTLKIQPAKLEDSAVYLCASSLAGGNTIYFGEGSWLTVV.